This T cell receptor (beta chain) was recovered during a study of T cell repertoires in cytomegalovirus infection. TCRdb reprocessed the reads via MiXCR and lists one record per CDR3 protein. The sample shows around 900,000 distinct CDR3 sequences, around a third of them seen only once. This clonotype has only a few counts. The antigen is undetermined. The material sequenced was cultured CD8+ T cells from PBMCs, taken from culture after CMV antigen stimulation. The origin of this receptor is a human donor in good health (CMV status not recorded). Some clones in this sample may be carry-over from other donors' samples.

The CDR3 is CASSFNTGTDGLYGYTF. DNA for the CDR3: TGCGCCAGCAGCTTTAATACCGGGACAGATGGCCTCTATGGCTACACCTTC. The genes are TRBV4-1 and TRBJ1-2, with 7 bases aligning to TRBD1. Trimming took 5 bases from V and 4 from J; bases not matched to a gene: 16. The germline CDR1 and CDR2 sequences are MGHRA and YSYEKL. This CDR3 is 17 amino acids long.